A selection of T cell receptor beta chains follows, all from one sample in a study of OX40 agonist ivuxolimab in advanced cancers. TCRdb keeps only in-frame clones here, not all; method: immunoSEQ multiplex PCR. The profile shows more than 65,000 clones, approximately 80% of them singletons. The material sequenced was CD4+ or CD8+ T cells sorted from blood, taken in a trial of the OX40 agonist ivuxolimab. Receptors originate from an adult with an advanced solid tumor such as melanoma, head and neck, liver or kidney cancer. The CDR3 runs from the conserved cysteine through the conserved F or W. Each record gives: J gene, CDR3 length, D gene, V gene, clone size, CDR3 DNA, CDR3 protein. The D gene is left open where the match is weak. The size entry is marked missing in some rows and otherwise reads once, few, many or a size class.

j_gene: TRBJ2-2
len: 17
d_gene: TRBD1
v_gene: TRBV7-9
abundance: once
CDR3nt: TGTGCCAGCAGCCGCGGGGACAGGGTAGCAGGGACCGGGGAGCTGTTTTTT
CDR3aa: CASSRGDRVAGTGELFF

j_gene: TRBJ2-5
len: 15
d_gene: NA
v_gene: TRBV2
abundance: NA
CDR3nt: TGTGCCAGCAGTGGAGTAGGGGCCCCGGGAGAGACCCAGTACTTC
CDR3aa: CASSGVGAPGETQYF

j_gene: TRBJ2-4
len: 17
d_gene: NA
v_gene: TRBV7-2
abundance: once
CDR3nt: TGTGCCAGCAGCTTAGCCTTAGGGGATCGCCGGAAAAACATTCAGTACTTC
CDR3aa: CASSLALGDRRKNIQYF

j_gene: TRBJ1-5
len: 17
d_gene: NA
v_gene: TRBV7-9
abundance: NA
CDR3nt: TGTGCCAGCAGCTTAGGTGGAGGAGGCCTCAGCAATCAGCCCCAGCATTTT
CDR3aa: CASSLGGGGLSNQPQHF

j_gene: TRBJ1-2
len: 14
d_gene: TRBD1
v_gene: TRBV27
abundance: NA
CDR3nt: TGTGCCAGCAGTTCGGAGGACAGGGCCGGCGGCTACACCTTC
CDR3aa: CASSSEDRAGGYTF

j_gene: TRBJ1-6
len: 18
d_gene: NA
v_gene: TRBV11-2
abundance: NA
CDR3nt: TGTGCCAGCAGCTTGAAGGACGGAGTCTACTTCTTTAATTCACCCCTCCACTTT
CDR3aa: CASSLKDGVYFFNSPLHF

j_gene: TRBJ1-5
len: 16
d_gene: TRBD1
v_gene: TRBV28
abundance: NA
CDR3nt: TGTGCCAGCAGCCCCGACAGGGGTTGGGGCAATCAGCCCCAGCATTTT
CDR3aa: CASSPDRGWGNQPQHF

j_gene: TRBJ1-1
len: 14
d_gene: TRBD1
v_gene: TRBV6-5
abundance: NA
CDR3nt: TGTGCCAGCAGTTACTCGGGGGACAGGAATGAAGCTTTCTTT
CDR3aa: CASSYSGDRNEAFF

j_gene: TRBJ2-7
len: 18
d_gene: TRBD2
v_gene: TRBV5-1
abundance: NA
CDR3nt: TGCGCCAGCAGCTACGCCGGGACTAGCGGGAGGGCCAGATACGAGCAGTACTTC
CDR3aa: CASSYAGTSGRARYEQYF

j_gene: TRBJ1-5
len: 16
d_gene: TRBD1
v_gene: TRBV7-9
abundance: NA
CDR3nt: TGTGCCAGCAGCTCCAACCGACAGGGCCTCAATCAGCCCCAGCATTTT
CDR3aa: CASSSNRQGLNQPQHF

j_gene: TRBJ1-2
len: 15
d_gene: TRBD1
v_gene: TRBV18
abundance: NA
CDR3nt: TGTGCCAGCTCACGAACGTCCGGGACAGGGTATTGGGACACCTTC
CDR3aa: CASSRTSGTGYWDTF

j_gene: TRBJ1-1
len: 15
d_gene: TRBD1
v_gene: TRBV6-5
abundance: NA
CDR3nt: TGTGCCAGCAGTTACGGGACAGGGGCGAACACTGAAGCTTTCTTT
CDR3aa: CASSYGTGANTEAFF

j_gene: TRBJ2-1
len: 13
d_gene: TRBD1
v_gene: TRBV6-1
abundance: NA
CDR3nt: TGTGCCAGCAACAAGGGACAGGGTAATGAGCAGTTCTTC
CDR3aa: CASNKGQGNEQFF

j_gene: TRBJ1-6
len: 15
d_gene: TRBD1
v_gene: TRBV4-1
abundance: NA
CDR3nt: TGCGCCAGCAGCCACCCCAGGGGGCAAGGTTCACCCCTCCACTTT
CDR3aa: CASSHPRGQGSPLHF

j_gene: TRBJ1-3
len: 13
d_gene: TRBD1
v_gene: TRBV28
abundance: NA
CDR3nt: TGTGCCACCAGGGGACAGGGACGCAACACCATATATTTT
CDR3aa: CATRGQGRNTIYF

j_gene: TRBJ2-1
len: 13
d_gene: NA
v_gene: TRBV7-3
abundance: NA
CDR3nt: TGTGCCAGCAGCTCCCTCCAGAACAATGAGCAGTTCTTC
CDR3aa: CASSSLQNNEQFF

j_gene: TRBJ2-6
len: 15
d_gene: TRBD1
v_gene: TRBV28
abundance: once
CDR3nt: TGTGCCAGCAGTTCGACAGGGGGCGAGGTCAACGTCCTGACTTTC
CDR3aa: CASSSTGGEVNVLTF

j_gene: TRBJ2-3
len: 17
d_gene: NA
v_gene: TRBV5-1
abundance: once
CDR3nt: TGCGCCAGCAGCTTGCCCTCACCGGCGGTTAGCACAGATACGCAGTATTTT
CDR3aa: CASSLPSPAVSTDTQYF

j_gene: TRBJ2-2
len: 16
d_gene: TRBD1
v_gene: TRBV7-6
abundance: NA
CDR3nt: TGTGCCAGCAGCTTAGGGTCAGGGGGATCCACCGGGGAGCTGTTTTTT
CDR3aa: CASSLGSGGSTGELFF

j_gene: TRBJ1-1
len: 15
d_gene: TRBD1
v_gene: TRBV4-3
abundance: once
CDR3nt: TGCGCCAGCAGCCCAGGACAGGGCCCGAACACTGAAGCTTTCTTT
CDR3aa: CASSPGQGPNTEAFF

j_gene: TRBJ1-6
len: 14
d_gene: TRBD1
v_gene: TRBV28
abundance: NA
CDR3nt: TGTGCCAGCAGTTCAGGGGGCACAAATTCACCCCTCCACTTT
CDR3aa: CASSSGGTNSPLHF

j_gene: TRBJ2-1
len: 15
d_gene: TRBD2
v_gene: TRBV19
abundance: NA
CDR3nt: TGTGCCAGTTCCTTAGCGGGGGGAAGTTACAATGAGCAGTTCTTC
CDR3aa: CASSLAGGSYNEQFF

j_gene: TRBJ1-2
len: 15
d_gene: NA
v_gene: TRBV7-9
abundance: NA
CDR3nt: TGTGCCAGCAGCTCTAGTCCTTCACAGGGATATGGCTACACCTTC
CDR3aa: CASSSSPSQGYGYTF

j_gene: TRBJ2-7
len: 14
d_gene: NA
v_gene: TRBV19
abundance: NA
CDR3nt: TGTGCCAGTAGTAGCGGGATCGCTACCTACGAGCAGTACTTC
CDR3aa: CASSSGIATYEQYF

j_gene: TRBJ1-3
len: 19
d_gene: NA
v_gene: TRBV5-1
abundance: NA
CDR3nt: TGCGCCAGCAGCCCCGTGCGAACAGGGATCCTCAGCTCTGGAAACACCATATATTTT
CDR3aa: CASSPVRTGILSSGNTIYF

j_gene: TRBJ1-4
len: 15
d_gene: NA
v_gene: TRBV18
abundance: NA
CDR3nt: TGTGCCAGCTCGCCAGGCAGCCCGGGCAGAAATGAGGTGTTTTTT
CDR3aa: CASSPGSPGRNEVFF

j_gene: TRBJ1-5
len: 15
d_gene: TRBD1
v_gene: TRBV19
abundance: NA
CDR3nt: TGTGCCAGTAGTATTGGGACAGTGGGTGAACAGCCCCAGCATTTT
CDR3aa: CASSIGTVGEQPQHF

j_gene: TRBJ1-5
len: 16
d_gene: TRBD1
v_gene: TRBV19
abundance: NA
CDR3nt: TGTGCCAGTAGGAGGATCGACAGGGCCCGCAATCAGCCCCAGCATTTT
CDR3aa: CASRRIDRARNQPQHF

j_gene: TRBJ2-7
len: 14
d_gene: TRBD2
v_gene: TRBV16
abundance: NA
CDR3nt: TGTGCCAGCAGCCAATCCAGGGAGGGTATGGGGCAGTACTTC
CDR3aa: CASSQSREGMGQYF

j_gene: TRBJ1-1
len: 15
d_gene: TRBD1
v_gene: TRBV5-1
abundance: once
CDR3nt: TGCGCCAGCAGCTTAACCGACAGGGTTTACACTGAAGCTTTCTTT
CDR3aa: CASSLTDRVYTEAFF

j_gene: TRBJ2-7
len: 15
d_gene: NA
v_gene: TRBV28
abundance: NA
CDR3nt: TGTGCCAGCAGTTTAAATAGTAATAAGGGCTACGAGCAGTACTTC
CDR3aa: CASSLNSNKGYEQYF

j_gene: TRBJ1-4
len: 13
d_gene: TRBD1
v_gene: TRBV2
abundance: few
CDR3nt: TGTGCCAGTAACAGGGGTTTTAGCGAAAAACTGTTTTTT
CDR3aa: CASNRGFSEKLFF

j_gene: TRBJ2-1
len: 19
d_gene: NA
v_gene: TRBV4-1
abundance: NA
CDR3nt: TGCGCCAGCAGCCAAGAAGGGGGTTTTGGAGCGGGAACCTACAATGAGCAGTTCTTC
CDR3aa: CASSQEGGFGAGTYNEQFF

j_gene: TRBJ2-1
len: 17
d_gene: NA
v_gene: TRBV9
abundance: NA
CDR3nt: TGTGCCAGCAGCGTAGGAAACTCGCCTAGCTCCTACAATGAGCAGTTCTTC
CDR3aa: CASSVGNSPSSYNEQFF

j_gene: TRBJ1-1
len: 15
d_gene: NA
v_gene: TRBV7-9
abundance: NA
CDR3nt: TGTGCCAGCAGCCCCAGACAGGCAGAGAACACTGAAGCTTTCTTT
CDR3aa: CASSPRQAENTEAFF

j_gene: TRBJ2-7
len: 14
d_gene: TRBD2
v_gene: TRBV6-5
abundance: NA
CDR3nt: TGTGCCAGCAGTTGGGTAGCGGGAGAGGACGAGCAGTACTTC
CDR3aa: CASSWVAGEDEQYF

j_gene: TRBJ2-3
len: 15
d_gene: TRBD1
v_gene: TRBV19
abundance: NA
CDR3nt: TGTGCCAGTAGTTCCCACAGGGGGCGCCCAGATACGCAGTATTTT
CDR3aa: CASSSHRGRPDTQYF

j_gene: TRBJ1-2
len: 13
d_gene: NA
v_gene: TRBV28
abundance: NA
CDR3nt: TGTGCCAGCAGTTTAGACGCTAACTATGGCTACACCTTC
CDR3aa: CASSLDANYGYTF

j_gene: TRBJ1-6
len: 13
d_gene: NA
v_gene: TRBV5-6
abundance: NA
CDR3nt: TGTGCCAGCAGCCAGTCCCCCAATTCACCCCTCCACTTT
CDR3aa: CASSQSPNSPLHF

j_gene: TRBJ2-2
len: 12
d_gene: NA
v_gene: TRBV6-1
abundance: NA
CDR3nt: TGTGCCAGCAGATCGGGCACCGGGGAGCTGTTTTTT
CDR3aa: CASRSGTGELFF

j_gene: TRBJ2-5
len: 15
d_gene: TRBD2
v_gene: TRBV27
abundance: NA
CDR3nt: TGTGCCAGCAGTTTCCTGGCGGGGAGGGGAGAGACCCAGTACTTC
CDR3aa: CASSFLAGRGETQYF

j_gene: TRBJ1-4
len: 15
d_gene: NA
v_gene: TRBV4-2
abundance: NA
CDR3nt: TGTGCCAGCAGCCAAGGGTGGGCAACTAATGAAAAACTGTTTTTT
CDR3aa: CASSQGWATNEKLFF

j_gene: TRBJ1-2
len: 14
d_gene: TRBD1
v_gene: TRBV5-4
abundance: NA
CDR3nt: TGTGCCAGCAGGGCAACAGGGGCTAGGGGAGGCTACACCTTC
CDR3aa: CASRATGARGGYTF

j_gene: TRBJ1-5
len: 19
d_gene: NA
v_gene: TRBV28
abundance: NA
CDR3nt: TGTGCCAGCAGTCTACCGGGGACATTGGGCCTAGATAGCAATCAGCCCCAGCATTTT
CDR3aa: CASSLPGTLGLDSNQPQHF

j_gene: TRBJ1-1
len: 15
d_gene: TRBD1
v_gene: TRBV7-2
abundance: NA
CDR3nt: TGTGCCAGCAGCTTAAAGACAGGGGTGGGCACTGAAGCTTTCTTT
CDR3aa: CASSLKTGVGTEAFF

j_gene: TRBJ2-4
len: 16
d_gene: TRBD1
v_gene: TRBV5-8
abundance: NA
CDR3nt: TGTGCCAGCAGCCCCCTCCTAGGACAGGGGGGAAACATTCAGTACTTC
CDR3aa: CASSPLLGQGGNIQYF